The clone carrying this TCR beta chain has only a few counts. Its antigen is unidentified. This CDR3 comprises 14 residues. Germline V gene lookup returns CDR1 SQVTM and CDR2 ANQGSEA. V was clipped by 5 bases and J by 3 bases, with 16 bases between them. The repertoire was sequenced with immunoSEQ multiplex PCR; TCRdb's copy has only in-frame clones and lacks some. The sample has approximately 31,000 clones; 87% are singletons. This sample is part of a study of OX40 agonist ivuxolimab in advanced cancers. As for the study in general: Patients were infused with ivuxolimab every 2 weeks at 0.01 to 10 mg/kg.

General study points: Individuals who were partial responders at 0.1-3.0 mg/kg had clonal expansion that ranked among the lowest.

The source is an adult with an advanced solid tumor such as melanoma, head and neck, liver or kidney cancer. The sample consisted of CD4+ or CD8+ T cells sorted from blood, taken in a trial of the OX40 agonist ivuxolimab. The rearrangement joins TRBV29-1 to TRBJ1-1, with D possibly TRBD1 on 5 matching bases. The CDR3 DNA reads as TGCAGCGTTCAGGGTTTGGGATCATACACTGAAGCTTTCTTT. Amino acid sequence: CSVQGLGSYTEAFF.